The 25 T cell receptor beta chains given below trace back to one sample, sequenced in a study of early T cells in non-severe SARS-CoV-2 infection. MiXCR, run by TCRdb on the 5' RACE reads, gives a single entry per CDR3 protein. This sample has tens of thousands of distinct CDR3 sequences; approximately 5.9% occur once, and the top ten carry 3.4%. The input for sequencing was whole blood, taken at baseline. Receptor source: an adult who was a healthcare worker with PCR-confirmed SARS-CoV-2 infection or an uninfected control (not recorded which).

This clonotype was seen more than once but under ten times. J is TRBJ1-6 and V is TRBV19; TRBD1 aligns across 9 bases. This CDR3 comprises 13 residues. Germline loops: CDR1 LNHDA, CDR2 SQIVND (reference sequence). The J segment lost 10 bases and the V segment lost 9 bases, leaving 7 bases of the junction unmatched. In nucleotides, the CDR3 is TGTGCCAGCAGGACAGGGGACGGCTCACCCCTCCACTTT. Amino acids: CASRTGDGSPLHF.

This clonotype was seen a few times. The chain carries TRBV11-2 and TRBJ1-2, with D unclear. Germline V gene lookup returns CDR1 SGHAT and CDR2 FQNNGV. The length of the CDR3 is 13 residues. V dropped 0 bases and J dropped 4 bases, with 6 bases sitting between them. For the CDR3, the DNA is TGTGCCAGCAGCTTAGACACGTCCTATGGCTACACCTTC. Protein product: CASSLDTSYGYTF. Based on the CDR3 plus reference TRBV11-2 and TRBJ1-2, the full variable domain is EAGVAQSPRYKIIEKRQSVAFWCNPISGHATLYWYQQILGQGPKLLIQFQNNGVVDDSQLPKDRFSAERLKGVDSTLKIQPAKLEDSAVYLCASSLDTSYGYTFGSGTRLTVV.

The chain couples TRBV3-1 to TRBJ2-1; 9 positions match TRBD2. CDR3 length: 15 amino acids. The J segment lost 1 base and the V segment lost 8 bases, leaving 6 bases of the junction unmatched. Germline V lookup: CDR1 LGHDT, CDR2 YNNKEL (reference sequence). The CDR3 bases are TGTGCCAGCGCATTAGCGGGAGCGTCCTACAATGAGCAGTTCTTC. Its translation: CASALAGASYNEQFF.

This clonotype was detected many times. V usage is TRBV7-9 and J usage is TRBJ2-1; no definite D call. The CDR3 is made up of 13 amino acids. V lost 3 bases to trimming and J lost 12 bases, with 15 bases between them. Per the germline V gene, CDR1 is SEHNR and CDR2 is FQNEAQ (reference sequence). CDR3 nucleotide sequence: TGTGCCAGCAGCTTGAGACTTTACGTCGGGCAGTTCTTC. Translation gives CASSLRLYVGQFF.

This clonotype was counted only a few times. The genes are TRBV4-1 and TRBJ1-1; D is ambiguous. With 0 bases removed from V and 4 bases from J, the gap between germline ends came to 6 bases. The V gene's germline CDR1 is MGHRA and CDR2 YSYEKL. This CDR3 spans 13 amino acids. The CDR3 sequence: CASSQDWTTEAFF. Here the CDR3 DNA reads TGCGCCAGCAGCCAAGATTGGACCACTGAAGCTTTCTTT.

This clonotype occurred many times. The chain employs TRBV6-2 or TRBV6-3 and TRBJ2-1; 9 nucleotides agree with TRBD2. The CDR3 runs to 19 residues. The germline gives CDR1 MNHEY, CDR2 SVGEGT. V was pared by 5 bases and J by 0 bases, with 14 bases of the junction left unmatched. CDR3 residues: CASSLTALAGRSSYNEQFF. CDR3 coding DNA: TGTGCCAGCAGTCTGACGGCACTAGCGGGTCGATCCTCCTACAATGAGCAGTTCTTC.

The genes are TRBV11-3 and TRBJ1-6; D is possibly TRBD1 (6 bases). The CDR3 loop spans 19 amino acids. CDR1 and CDR2 from the germline V gene are SGHNT and YENEEA. Trimming took 1 base from V and 3 from J, leaving 19 bases between them. CDR3 sequence reads: CASSLGVTGFGRYNSPLHF. For the CDR3, the DNA is TGTGCCAGCAGCTTAGGAGTTACAGGGTTCGGCCGCTATAATTCACCCCTCCACTTT.

This clonotype was seen ten or more times. V is TRBV6-5 and J is TRBJ1-1; TRBD1 matches 8 bases. Germline-derived CDR1 and CDR2 are MNHEY and SVGAGI. The CDR3 loop spans 12 amino acids. The V gene end was trimmed by 5 bases and the J gene end by 13 bases; junction bases not matched to a gene: 9. CDR3: CASSQDRDPIFF. In nucleotides, the CDR3 is TGTGCCAGCAGTCAGGACAGGGACCCCATTTTCTTT.

This clonotype has ten or more counts. This chain connects TRBV10-3 to TRBJ2-5; 8 bases line up with TRBD2. This CDR3 has 15 amino acids. V lost 7 bases to trimming and J lost 5 bases; unmatched junction nucleotides: 12. Germline V CDR1 and CDR2: ENHRY, SYGVKD. CDR3 loop: CAIKNSGNNIETQYF. CDR3 coding DNA: TGTGCCATCAAGAATAGCGGGAATAATATTGAGACCCAGTACTTC.

This clonotype showed up many times. V usage is TRBV19 and J usage is TRBJ1-5; TRBD1 is a possible D gene (5 bases). CDR1 is LNHDA, CDR2 SQIVND, per germline (reference sequence). CDR3 size: 15 residues. Trimming cost V 2 bases and J 3 bases, with 11 bases left between them. CDR3 sequence: CASSIIAGHNQPQHF. The CDR3 region has the DNA TGTGCCAGTAGTATAATTGCAGGGCACAATCAGCCCCAGCATTTT.

The chain is built from TRBV7-2 and TRBJ1-5; D uncertain. The CDR3 has 15 amino acids. Trimming removed 5 bases from V and 6 bases from J, with 17 bases in between. CDR1 SGHTA and CDR2 FQGNSA come from the germline V gene. The CDR3 region has the DNA TGTGCCAGCAGCCCCGGATTAGGGCCGGGTCAGCCCCAGCATTTT. Protein: CASSPGLGPGQPQHF.

This clonotype was seen repeatedly, ten times or more. The chain employs TRBV5-1 and TRBJ1-1; D is possibly TRBD1 (6 bases). In germline, CDR1 is SGHRS, CDR2 YFSETQ. V was shortened by 2 bases and J by 5 bases, with 13 bases between the two germline ends. The CDR3 totals 14 residues. The DNA for the CDR3 is TGCGCCAGCAGCTTAACACAGGGAGGGACTGAAGCTTTCTTT. Its translation: CASSLTQGGTEAFF.

This clonotype was observed many times. The V call is TRBV2, the J call TRBJ1-1; D is ambiguous. V was cut by 5 bases and J by 3 bases, with 4 bases left in between. There are 11 residues in the CDR3. Germline lookup yields CDR1 SNHLY and CDR2 FYNNEI. CDR3: CASSLYTEAFF. In DNA, the CDR3 is TGTGCCAGCAGTCTTTACACTGAAGCTTTCTTT.

This clonotype was observed at least ten times. Written as DNA, the CDR3 is TGTGCCAGCAGCTTAGAACGGTCGGGCCCTAGTTCACCCCTCCACTTT. This translates into CASSLERSGPSSPLHF. The chain employs TRBV7-8 and TRBJ1-6; D ambiguous. CDR1 and CDR2 from the germline V gene are SGHVS and FQNEAQ. The V end was cut by 1 base, the J end by 9 bases, with 16 bases between. The CDR3 has 16 amino acids.

The table lists this clonotype with a few counts. V and J are TRBV7-9 and TRBJ2-1; D is undetermined. Looked up from germline, CDR1 is SEHNR and CDR2 is FQNEAQ (reference sequence). The CDR3 totals 12 residues. V was trimmed by 3 bases and J by 6 bases, leaving 6 bases between them. The CDR3 reads CASSFPSNEQFF. The CDR3 nucleotides are TGTGCCAGCAGCTTCCCTTCCAATGAGCAGTTCTTC.

This clonotype was seen many times. The chain joins TRBV7-6 to TRBJ2-1, with D unclear. Trimming took off 5 bases at V and 1 base at J, with 3 bases between the two ends. The CDR3 runs to 12 residues. Germline V gene lookup returns CDR1 SGHVS and CDR2 FNYEAQ. The CDR3 coding sequence is TGTGCCAGCAGCCCTTCCTACAATGAGCAGTTCTTC. Protein product: CASSPSYNEQFF.

The chain joins TRBV9 to TRBJ1-1; D call uncertain. Germline CDR1 SGDLS, CDR2 YYNGEE. V lost 0 bases to trimming and J lost 3 bases, with 9 bases between them. This CDR3 spans 14 amino acids. CDR3: CASSVVNPHTEAFF. The CDR3 DNA sequence: TGTGCCAGCAGCGTAGTAAACCCTCACACTGAAGCTTTCTTT. The whole variable domain, remainder taken from reference TRBV9 and TRBJ1-1, is DSGVTQTPKHLITATGQRVTLRCSPRSGDLSVYWYQQSLDQGLQFLIQYYNGEERAKGNILERFSAQQFPDLHSELNLSSLELGDSALYFCASSVVNPHTEAFFGQGTRLTVV.

This clonotype was seen a handful of times. The chain employs TRBV6-5 and TRBJ1-6, with 8 bases fitting TRBD1. J lost 8 bases, V lost 5 bases, and 8 bases had no gene match. Germline-derived CDR1 and CDR2 are MNHEY and SVGAGI. The CDR3 sequence is 15 residues long. The CDR3 nucleotides are TGTGCCAGCAGTGACGTCTCGACAGGGGATTCACCCCTCCACTTT. Protein: CASSDVSTGDSPLHF.

This clonotype was detected many times. The chain carries TRBV4-2 and TRBJ2-3; TRBD1 agrees at 9 bases. With 4 bases clipped from V and 2 bases from J, the junction kept 7 bases outside the gene matches. This CDR3 is built from 16 residues. CDR1 LGHNA and CDR2 YNFKEQ come from the germline V gene. For the CDR3, the DNA is TGTGCCAGCAGCCTTTTCGGGACAGGGATCACAGATACGCAGTATTTT. Translating it yields CASSLFGTGITDTQYF.

This clonotype appeared many times. The V gene is TRBV20-1, the J gene TRBJ1-5; unclear D gene. This CDR3 region has 12 residues. CDR1 is DFQATT and CDR2 is SNEGSKA in the germline V gene (reference sequence). V lost 5 bases to trimming and J lost 2 bases, with 7 bases between them. As DNA, the CDR3 is TGCAGTGCTCCGAAGGGCAATCAGCCCCAGCATTTT. Residues: CSAPKGNQPQHF.

This clonotype was recorded many times. The rearrangement joins TRBV27 to TRBJ2-7; TRBD2 matches 7 bases. The ends lost 5 bases at V and 4 bases at J; junction bases unmatched: 5. The CDR3 extends over 13 amino acids. Germline V CDR1 and CDR2: MNHEY, SMNVEV (reference sequence). The CDR3 sequence: CASSQIGGYEQYF. CDR3 nucleotide sequence: TGTGCCAGCAGTCAAATCGGGGGGTACGAGCAGTACTTC.

The sample holds many counts of this clonotype. The rearrangement uses TRBV7-2 and TRBJ2-3; no clear D. Trimming stripped 10 bases from V and 1 base from J, with 12 bases between. The CDR3 is 13 residues long. Looked up from germline, CDR1 is SGHTA and CDR2 is FQGNSA. The CDR3 protein is CAILRRGTDTQYF. The CDR3 DNA reads as TGTGCCATCCTGCGACGTGGCACAGATACGCAGTATTTT. The full variable domain, its missing parts supplied by reference TRBV7-2 and TRBJ2-3, is GAGVSQSPSNKVTEKGKDVELRCDPISGHTALYWYRQSLGQGLEFLIYFQGNSAPDKSGLPSDRFSAERTGGSVSTLTIQRTQQEDSAVYLCAILRRGTDTQYFGPGTRLTVL.

The chain is built from TRBV29-1 and TRBJ1-1, with 9 bases lining up with TRBD1. Germline V gene lookup returns CDR1 SQVTM and CDR2 ANQGSEA. The CDR3 runs to 11 residues. The junction had 2 bases not matched to a gene; V was cut back by 6 bases and J by 6 bases. The CDR3 DNA reads TGCAGCGTCACAGGGGGCTCTGAAGCTTTCTTT. Its protein is CSVTGGSEAFF. The full variable domain, in which reference TRBV29-1 and TRBJ1-1 provide the parts outside the CDR3, is SAVISQKPSRDICQRGTSLTIQCQVDSQVTMMFWYRQQPGQSLTLIATANQGSEATYESGFVIDKFPISRPNLTFSTLTVSNMSPEDSSIYLCSVTGGSEAFFGQGTRLTVV.

This clonotype was counted ten times or more. V usage is TRBV24-1 and J usage is TRBJ2-1; D ambiguous. The length of the CDR3 is 15 residues. Germline values: CDR1 KGHDR, CDR2 SFDVKD. V was cut by 6 bases and J by 7 bases, with 18 bases left in between. CDR3 in amino acids: CATSQKRSLSNEQFF. The CDR3 DNA sequence: TGTGCCACCAGTCAGAAGAGAAGTCTAAGTAATGAGCAGTTCTTC.

This clonotype came up a few times. The chain is built from TRBV2 and TRBJ2-7; D is possibly TRBD1 (6 bases). Germline CDR1 SNHLY, CDR2 FYNNEI. The CDR3 runs to 15 residues. The ends were cut back, 5 bases at V and 5 bases at J, with 19 bases in the middle. This CDR3 is CASSKELDRYNEQYF. The CDR3 DNA sequence: TGTGCCAGCAGTAAAGAACTCGACAGGTATAACGAGCAGTACTTC.